This T cell receptor (beta chain) was observed in a study of PD-1 blockade in classical Hodgkin lymphoma. In the study overall: On a schedule of every 2 weeks, patients received nivolumab 3 mg/kg intravenously.

A word on this clone: The target antigen is unknown. Different DNA sequences within this sample yield the same CDR3.

Findings of the study overall: Baseline diversity resembling that of newly diagnosed patients was seen in complete responders.

The assay was immunoSEQ multiplex PCR, and TCRdb's table has in-frame clones only and misses some. The table records almost 100,000 clones, 92% of them present only once. This CDR3 has 14 amino acids. CDR1 and CDR2 (germline): MDHEN, SYDVKM. J gave up 5 bases and V 6 bases, and 3 bases lay outside the gene matches. Brentuximab vedotin exposure varied among the patients, all of whom had relapsed after autologous stem cell transplantation. The chain recombines TRBV28 with TRBJ1-4; TRBD1 agrees at 10 bases. This TCR was sampled from a human donor with classical Hodgkin lymphoma. Here the sequenced sample was peripheral blood mononuclear cells (PBMCs), taken at baseline. CDR3 DNA sequence: TGTGCCAGCAGCCTGGACAGGGGGAATGAAAAACTGTTTTTT. Protein: CASSLDRGNEKLFF.